The clone carrying this T cell receptor (beta chain) was detected only a few times. Its antigen remains unknown. This sample was included in a study of blood T cells in healthy people across ages. Study-level results: Roughly linear age-related decline in beta diversity appeared, significant by age around 40. Bulk PBMC profiling left naive and antigen-experienced comparisons inconclusive.

V shed 2 bases and J shed 5 bases, with 6 bases lying between them. Per germline, CDR1 DFQATT and CDR2 SNEGSKA (reference sequence). The length of the CDR3 is 11 residues. Next came a second PCR, run for about 6 to 11 cycles, which used a sample-barcoded 5' primer along with a J-beta primer mix. A single record per CDR3 protein comes from TCRdb applying MiXCR to the 5' RACE reads. The sample yields more than 650,000 distinct CDR3 sequences, about a quarter seen once. The sample also formed part of further work on T cells of mothers and their children. As that study records: Related mother-child pairs shared marginally more repertoire than unrelated pairs, though not significantly.

The V call is TRBV20-1, the J call TRBJ1-2; D gene ambiguous. What was sequenced was blood. This receptor was obtained from a boy between 10 and 17 years old in good health. This CDR3 reads CSARTEYGYTF. DNA for the CDR3: TGCAGTGCTAGAACGGAATATGGCTACACCTTC.